The rows below give T cell receptor beta chains drawn from one sample of a study of technical replicates of blood from a handful of donors. Using immunoSEQ multiplex PCR, the repertoire was profiled, and TCRdb retains in-frame clones only, with some absent. The sample has around 80,000 clones; 96% are singletons. Material for sequencing was T cells isolated from PBMCs. The receptors originated from a human donor in good health. Each CDR3 is given with its conserved first and last residue. The order of the fields is CDR3 DNA, CDR3 protein, D gene, clone size, V gene, J gene. The D gene is left open where the match is weak. A clone size is listed for some rows: how often the clone was seen (once, few, many), or a class if it is expanded.

cdr3_nt: TGCGCCAGCAGCCAAGACTCCAGACTAAACTATGGCTACACCTTC
cdr3_aa: CASSQDSRLNYGYTF
d_call: .
clone_size: .
v_call: TRBV4-3
j_call: TRBJ1-2

cdr3_nt: TGTGCCAGCAGTGAGATCAGGGGGAATTACTATGGCTACACCTTC
cdr3_aa: CASSEIRGNYYGYTF
d_call: TRBD1
clone_size: once
v_call: TRBV6-1
j_call: TRBJ1-2

cdr3_nt: TGTGCCAGTAGTATAGCAGCGGGGAGCACAGATACGCAGTATTTT
cdr3_aa: CASSIAAGSTDTQYF
d_call: TRBD2
clone_size: .
v_call: TRBV19
j_call: TRBJ2-3

cdr3_nt: TGCGCCAGCGAGACAGGGATTAACACTGAAGCTTTCTTT
cdr3_aa: CASETGINTEAFF
d_call: TRBD1
clone_size: .
v_call: TRBV10-2
j_call: TRBJ1-1

cdr3_nt: TGTGCCAGCTCAACCGGGACAGGGGATTTCTATGGCTACACCTTC
cdr3_aa: CASSTGTGDFYGYTF
d_call: TRBD1
clone_size: .
v_call: TRBV18
j_call: TRBJ1-2

cdr3_nt: TGTGCCAGCAGTTACGGACTAGCTGGGGAGACCCAGTACTTC
cdr3_aa: CASSYGLAGETQYF
d_call: TRBD2
clone_size: .
v_call: TRBV6-5
j_call: TRBJ2-5

cdr3_nt: TGCGCCAGCAGCTTGCAGGGCGAGCAGTACTTC
cdr3_aa: CASSLQGEQYF
d_call: .
clone_size: .
v_call: TRBV5-1
j_call: TRBJ2-7

cdr3_nt: TGCGCCAGCAGCGAATCGGGACAGGGGAAGTACGAGCAGTACTTC
cdr3_aa: CASSESGQGKYEQYF
d_call: TRBD1
clone_size: .
v_call: TRBV5-1
j_call: TRBJ2-7

cdr3_nt: TGTGCCATCAGTGACCAGGGGACTAGCGGGAGCTACGAGCAGTACTTC
cdr3_aa: CAISDQGTSGSYEQYF
d_call: TRBD2
clone_size: .
v_call: TRBV10-3
j_call: TRBJ2-7

cdr3_nt: TGTGCCAGCCATCGGGACAGGCCCTCCTACGAGCAGTACTTC
cdr3_aa: CASHRDRPSYEQYF
d_call: TRBD1
clone_size: .
v_call: TRBV2
j_call: TRBJ2-7

cdr3_nt: TGTGCCACCAGCAGAGTGGAGGGCTCCTACGAGCAGTACTTC
cdr3_aa: CATSRVEGSYEQYF
d_call: .
clone_size: .
v_call: TRBV15
j_call: TRBJ2-7

cdr3_nt: TGTGCCAGTAGTAACAATCCTAGCGGGAGAAATGAGCAGTTCTTC
cdr3_aa: CASSNNPSGRNEQFF
d_call: TRBD2
clone_size: .
v_call: TRBV19
j_call: TRBJ2-1

cdr3_nt: TGTGCCTGGAGTGTACAGGGTGGGGGGGCCCAGCATTTT
cdr3_aa: CAWSVQGGGAQHF
d_call: .
clone_size: .
v_call: TRBV30
j_call: TRBJ1-5

cdr3_nt: TGTGCCAGCACAGGGGCTAAAGAGACCCAGTACTTC
cdr3_aa: CASTGAKETQYF
d_call: .
clone_size: .
v_call: TRBV6-1
j_call: TRBJ2-5

cdr3_nt: TGTGCCAGCAGTTTGGACAGCGTGAACACTGAAGCTTTCTTT
cdr3_aa: CASSLDSVNTEAFF
d_call: .
clone_size: .
v_call: TRBV7-2
j_call: TRBJ1-1

cdr3_nt: TGCGCCAGCAGCTATGGCAGTCCCGGAAACACCATATATTTT
cdr3_aa: CASSYGSPGNTIYF
d_call: .
clone_size: .
v_call: TRBV4-1
j_call: TRBJ1-3

cdr3_nt: TGTGCCAGCAGCCGGTCGGGTGACCAAGAGACCCAGTACTTC
cdr3_aa: CASSRSGDQETQYF
d_call: .
clone_size: .
v_call: TRBV27
j_call: TRBJ2-5

cdr3_nt: TGCGCCAGCAGCCAATCAGGGGGCAGAAAGACCCAGTACTTC
cdr3_aa: CASSQSGGRKTQYF
d_call: TRBD1
clone_size: .
v_call: TRBV4-3
j_call: TRBJ2-5

cdr3_nt: TGTGCCAGCAGGACAGGGGCGGGCGGCTACACCTTC
cdr3_aa: CASRTGAGGYTF
d_call: TRBD1
clone_size: .
v_call: TRBV6-1
j_call: TRBJ1-2

cdr3_nt: TGTGCCAGCAGTTACTCGAAGAACAATGGCTACACCTTC
cdr3_aa: CASSYSKNNGYTF
d_call: .
clone_size: few
v_call: TRBV6-6
j_call: TRBJ1-2

cdr3_nt: TGTGCCAGCAGTTTTACTGCGGAGAATCAGCCCCAGCATTTT
cdr3_aa: CASSFTAENQPQHF
d_call: .
clone_size: .
v_call: TRBV28
j_call: TRBJ1-5

cdr3_nt: TGTGCCAGCACCCCCTTAACGGGGGTCTCTGGAAACACCATATATTTT
cdr3_aa: CASTPLTGVSGNTIYF
d_call: .
clone_size: .
v_call: TRBV7-8
j_call: TRBJ1-3

cdr3_nt: TGCGCCAGCAGCTCACACAGGGGTAACACTGAAGCTTTCTTT
cdr3_aa: CASSSHRGNTEAFF
d_call: TRBD1
clone_size: once
v_call: TRBV5-1
j_call: TRBJ1-1

cdr3_nt: TGTGCCAGCAGTTTTCAGGGGGCGCAAGAGACCCAGTACTTC
cdr3_aa: CASSFQGAQETQYF
d_call: TRBD1
clone_size: .
v_call: TRBV27
j_call: TRBJ2-5

cdr3_nt: TGTGCCAGCAGCTTGGTTCGCGACTCCAAGTACCAAGAGACCCAGTACTTC
cdr3_aa: CASSLVRDSKYQETQYF
d_call: .
clone_size: .
v_call: TRBV5-8
j_call: TRBJ2-5

cdr3_nt: TGTGCCAGCAGCCAAGATCGACAGCAGAACACTGAAGCTTTCTTT
cdr3_aa: CASSQDRQQNTEAFF
d_call: .
clone_size: .
v_call: TRBV4-2
j_call: TRBJ1-1

cdr3_nt: TGTGCCAGCAGCCTACAGGTCAGTCAAGAGACCCAGTACTTC
cdr3_aa: CASSLQVSQETQYF
d_call: .
clone_size: .
v_call: TRBV5-6
j_call: TRBJ2-5

cdr3_nt: TGCGCCAGCAGTTCAGGGCCTCACTCTGGAAACACCATATATTTT
cdr3_aa: CASSSGPHSGNTIYF
d_call: .
clone_size: .
v_call: TRBV4-1
j_call: TRBJ1-3

cdr3_nt: TGTGCCAGCAGTTTAGGACTAGCGGGTTCCTACGAGCAGTACTTC
cdr3_aa: CASSLGLAGSYEQYF
d_call: TRBD2
clone_size: .
v_call: TRBV6-5
j_call: TRBJ2-7

cdr3_nt: TGTGCCAGCAGTTTACCCCTCCGGGGACAGGACGAGCAGTACTTC
cdr3_aa: CASSLPLRGQDEQYF
d_call: TRBD1
clone_size: .
v_call: TRBV28
j_call: TRBJ2-7

cdr3_nt: TGTGCCAGCTCACCATCCGGGGACAGGGTCTACGAGCAGTACTTC
cdr3_aa: CASSPSGDRVYEQYF
d_call: TRBD1
clone_size: .
v_call: TRBV18
j_call: TRBJ2-7

cdr3_nt: TGTGCCAGCAGCTTGGGGCTAGCGCAGAACACCGGGGAGCTGTTTTTT
cdr3_aa: CASSLGLAQNTGELFF
d_call: .
clone_size: once
v_call: TRBV5-8
j_call: TRBJ2-2

cdr3_nt: TGTGCCAGCAGCTTGGGACAGGAGAACTCCTACGAGCAGTACTTC
cdr3_aa: CASSLGQENSYEQYF
d_call: .
clone_size: .
v_call: TRBV5-4
j_call: TRBJ2-7

cdr3_nt: TGTGCCAGCAGGGGCCCCCAGGGGGCGAACACCGGGGAGCTGTTTTTT
cdr3_aa: CASRGPQGANTGELFF
d_call: TRBD1
clone_size: .
v_call: TRBV2
j_call: TRBJ2-2

cdr3_nt: TGTGCCAGCTCACCGAGGCGAAACAATCAGCCCCAGCATTTT
cdr3_aa: CASSPRRNNQPQHF
d_call: .
clone_size: .
v_call: TRBV18
j_call: TRBJ1-5

cdr3_nt: TGTGCCAGCAGTTTATTCGGGGGAATATCCTACGAGCAGTACTTC
cdr3_aa: CASSLFGGISYEQYF
d_call: .
clone_size: .
v_call: TRBV27
j_call: TRBJ2-7

cdr3_nt: TGTGCCAGCAGCTCCCAGGGATACAATGAGCAGTTCTTC
cdr3_aa: CASSSQGYNEQFF
d_call: .
clone_size: .
v_call: TRBV11-3
j_call: TRBJ2-1

cdr3_nt: TGTGCCAGCAGCTCCGACACCGACTACGAGCAGTACTTC
cdr3_aa: CASSSDTDYEQYF
d_call: .
clone_size: .
v_call: TRBV11-3
j_call: TRBJ2-7

cdr3_nt: TGCGCCAGCAGGAGGGATTTGAACACTGAAGCTTTCTTT
cdr3_aa: CASRRDLNTEAFF
d_call: .
clone_size: .
v_call: TRBV5-1
j_call: TRBJ1-1

cdr3_nt: TGCGCCAGCAGCCCTGGACTAGCGGCCTTCACCTACGAGCAGTACTTC
cdr3_aa: CASSPGLAAFTYEQYF
d_call: TRBD2
clone_size: .
v_call: TRBV4-1
j_call: TRBJ2-7

cdr3_nt: TGCGCCAGCAGCTTGGCCCTAGCGGGAGCCCGGAATGAGCAGTTCTTC
cdr3_aa: CASSLALAGARNEQFF
d_call: TRBD2
clone_size: .
v_call: TRBV5-1
j_call: TRBJ2-1

cdr3_nt: TGTGCCAGCAGCGTATTGGCTAGCGGGAGTGATACGCAGTATTTT
cdr3_aa: CASSVLASGSDTQYF
d_call: TRBD2
clone_size: .
v_call: TRBV9
j_call: TRBJ2-3

cdr3_nt: TGCGCCAGCACACTAGCGGGAGGAGATACGCAGTATTTT
cdr3_aa: CASTLAGGDTQYF
d_call: TRBD2
clone_size: .
v_call: TRBV5-1
j_call: TRBJ2-3

cdr3_nt: TGTGCCAGCGGGGGACCGGGACTAGCTTTCCATGAGCAGTTCTTC
cdr3_aa: CASGGPGLAFHEQFF
d_call: TRBD2
clone_size: .
v_call: TRBV2
j_call: TRBJ2-1

cdr3_nt: TGTGCCAACGGCGAGCGGGAGGGCCATTGTCAAGAGACCCAGTACTTC
cdr3_aa: CANGEREGHCQETQYF
d_call: TRBD2
clone_size: .
v_call: TRBV15
j_call: TRBJ2-5

cdr3_nt: TGTGCCACCAGCAGGAACAGGGTATACTACAATGAGCAGTTCTTC
cdr3_aa: CATSRNRVYYNEQFF
d_call: .
clone_size: .
v_call: TRBV15
j_call: TRBJ2-1

cdr3_nt: TGTGCCAGCCTAGATAGCGGACCTATGGCCGGGGAGCTGTTTTTT
cdr3_aa: CASLDSGPMAGELFF
d_call: .
clone_size: .
v_call: TRBV7-9
j_call: TRBJ2-2

cdr3_nt: TGCGCCAGCAGCCAAGCGGGGACTGAAGCTTTCTTT
cdr3_aa: CASSQAGTEAFF
d_call: .
clone_size: .
v_call: TRBV4-3
j_call: TRBJ1-1